Listed here is a single T cell receptor (beta chain). What it binds is unknown. CDR3 length: 14 residues. Germline CDR1 reads SGHKS; CDR2 reads YYEKEE (reference sequence). V lost 2 bases to trimming and J lost 4 bases; unmatched junction nucleotides: 1. These data are taken from a study of identical twins. General study points: Zero-insertion results could be subject to partial confounding by invariant MAIT and iNKT cells. There were fewer insertions in abundant cord blood beta clonotypes, but memory repertoires showed no such pattern.

TCRdb ran MiXCR on the 5' RACE reads and lists one entry per CDR3 protein. The sample includes just under 650,000 distinct CDR3 sequences, just over 7% of them seen just once. These data also formed part of another study, on yellow fever vaccine responses in identical twins.

Sequencing input: PBMCs. The sequence was collected from a woman younger than 30 in good health. The chain links TRBV5-5 to TRBJ2-2; 8 bases are shared with TRBD1. CDR3 sequence: CASSFQGATGELFF. As DNA, the CDR3 is TGTGCCAGCAGCTTTCAGGGGGCCACCGGGGAGCTGTTTTTT.